This entry lists 8 T cell receptor beta chains sequenced from one sample in a study of T cell repertoires in cytomegalovirus infection. TCRdb fed the reads into MiXCR, producing one record per CDR3 protein. The sample has roughly 760,000 distinct CDR3 sequences, 35% to 45% seen once. The sample was PBMCs. All receptors come from a human donor in good health (CMV status not recorded). Some clones in this sample may be carry-over from other donors' samples.

The chain combines TRBV20-1 with TRBJ2-7, with 12 bases matching TRBD2. The CDR3 runs 15 residues. Germline loops: CDR1 DFQATT, CDR2 SNEGSKA (reference sequence). Trimming at V came to 4 bases and at J to 0 bases, leaving 4 bases not matched to a gene. The DNA for the CDR3 is TGCAGTGCTAAAAGACTAGCGGGAGCCTCCTACGAGCAGTACTTC. This sequence encodes CSAKRLAGASYEQYF.

The gene calls are TRBV5-5 and TRBJ2-1, with TRBD2 matching over 7 bases. The CDR3 spans 16 residues. Losses at the gene ends were 4 bases for V and 2 bases for J; bases not matched to a gene: 9. Germline V gives CDR1 SGHKS, CDR2 YYEKEE (reference sequence). The CDR3 protein is CASSPGRGSTYNEQFF. The CDR3 DNA is TGTGCCAGCAGCCCAGGGCGGGGGTCCACCTACAATGAGCAGTTCTTC.

The CDR3 protein is CASSITRGFMNTEAFF. CDR3 bases: TGTGCCAGTAGTATTACCAGGGGATTTATGAACACTGAAGCTTTCTTT. The rearrangement joins TRBV19 to TRBJ1-1; D perhaps matches TRBD1 (6 bases). Trimming removed 3 bases from V and 0 bases from J, with 14 bases in between. CDR3 length: 16 amino acids. CDR1 and CDR2 (germline): LNHDA, SQIVND (reference sequence).

This clonotype was counted many times. V usage is TRBV28 and J usage is TRBJ1-4; D perhaps matches TRBD1 (6 bases). The CDR3 contains 15 residues. Deletions cut 5 bases from V and 7 bases from J, with 17 bases between. Germline CDR1 MDHEN, CDR2 SYDVKM. CDR3 nucleotide sequence: TGTGCCAGCAGTGAGTCAGGGGCTAGGGGTGAAAAACTGTTTTTT. It specifies CASSESGARGEKLFF. Together with reference TRBV28 and TRBJ1-4, the CDR3 gives the full variable domain: DVKVTQSSRYLVKRTGEKVFLECVQDMDHENMFWYRQDPGLGLRLIYFSYDVKMKEKGDIPEGYSVSREKKERFSLILESASTNQTSMYLCASSESGARGEKLFFGSGTQLSVL.

This chain uses TRBV7-8 with TRBJ2-1; 7 bases fit TRBD2. The V gene's germline CDR1 is SGHVS and CDR2 FQNEAQ. The length of the CDR3 is 13 residues. V lost 5 bases, J lost 6 bases, and 4 bases stayed unmatched. Here the CDR3 DNA reads TGTGCCAGCAGCCCGGGGAGGGGCAATGAGCAGTTCTTC. It translates to CASSPGRGNEQFF.

This chain uses TRBV7-2 with TRBJ2-6, with D unclear. Germline V gene lookup returns CDR1 SGHTA and CDR2 FQGNSA. The V end was cut by 4 bases, the J end by 2 bases, with 9 bases between. The length of the CDR3 is 15 residues. CDR3 DNA sequence: TGTGCCAGCAGCTCCGTTAAAGCTGGGGCCAACGTCCTGACTTTC. It is translated as CASSSVKAGANVLTF.

The rearrangement uses TRBV19 and TRBJ1-5, with a tentative D call TRBD1 (5 bases). V lost 3 bases, J lost 1 base, and 10 bases lay in between. In germline, CDR1 is LNHDA, CDR2 SQIVND (reference sequence). The CDR3 is 15 residues long. The CDR3 coding sequence is TGTGCCAGTAGTATTCAGGGAGAAAGCAATCAGCCCCAGCATTTT. Translated: CASSIQGESNQPQHF.

This clonotype was seen only a few times. The chain is built from TRBV5-6 and TRBJ2-7; D gene ambiguous. This CDR3 has 12 residues. CDR1 and CDR2 (germline): SGHDT, YYEEEE. With 3 bases removed from V and 3 bases from J, the gap between germline ends came to 7 bases. The chain's CDR3 is CASSSPDYEQYF. The DNA for the CDR3 is TGTGCCAGCAGCTCCCCGGACTACGAGCAGTACTTC. The entire variable domain, with the rest obtained from reference TRBV5-6 and TRBJ2-7, is as follows: DAGVTQSPTHLIKTRGQQVTLRCSPKSGHDTVSWYQQALGQGPQFIFQYYEEEERQRGNFPDRFSGHQFPNYSSELNVNALLLGDSALYLCASSSPDYEQYFGPGTRLTVT.